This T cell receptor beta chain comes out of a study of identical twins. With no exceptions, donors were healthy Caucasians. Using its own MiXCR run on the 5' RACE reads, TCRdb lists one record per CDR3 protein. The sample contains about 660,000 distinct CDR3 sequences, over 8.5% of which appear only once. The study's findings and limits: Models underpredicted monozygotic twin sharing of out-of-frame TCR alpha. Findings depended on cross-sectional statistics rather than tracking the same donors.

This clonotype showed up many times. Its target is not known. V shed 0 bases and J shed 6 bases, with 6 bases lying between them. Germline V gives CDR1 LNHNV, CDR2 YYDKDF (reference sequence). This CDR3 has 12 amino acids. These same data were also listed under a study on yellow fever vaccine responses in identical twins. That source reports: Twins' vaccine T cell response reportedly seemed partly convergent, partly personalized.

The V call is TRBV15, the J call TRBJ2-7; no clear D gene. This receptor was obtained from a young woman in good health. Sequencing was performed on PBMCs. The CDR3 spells CATSRDYTEQYF. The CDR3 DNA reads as TGTGCCACCAGCAGAGATTACACCGAGCAGTACTTC. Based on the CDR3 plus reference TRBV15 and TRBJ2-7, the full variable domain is DAMVIQNPRYQVTQFGKPVTLSCSQTLNHNVMYWYQQKSSQAPKLLFHYYDKDFNNEADTPDNFQSRRPNTSFCFLDIRSPGLGDTAMYLCATSRDYTEQYFGPGTRLTVT.